This T cell receptor beta chain is from a study of shared clonotypes between healthy human individuals. With 8 bases removed from V and 2 bases from J, the gap between germline ends came to 10 bases. Germline CDR1 is MDHEN and CDR2 is SYDVKM. This CDR3 is 12 amino acids long. Around 30,000 T cell genomes, or about 0.2 ug DNA, went into the sorted-subset replicate PCRs. Sequenced by immunoSEQ multiplex PCR; TCRdb stores in-frame clones only, minus some. The top ten hold roughly 0.36% of the sample, which has about 2.3 million clones, roughly 93% seen once. Sequencing was carried out using naive CD4+ T cells from PBMCs. Subset noted: CD45RA+ positively selected. This chain uses TRBV28 with TRBJ2-7; D not resolved. This clonotype was obtained from a man aged 18 to 29 in good health. Some clones in this sample may be carry-over from other donors' samples. The CDR3 DNA reads as TGTGCCAGCTGGACGGAAGCCTACGAGCAGTACTTC. Translation: CASWTEAYEQYF.